One T cell receptor (beta chain) is described in this entry. Antigen specificity is unknown. All of the sorted populations showed purity greater than 98%. V was pared by 3 bases and J by 3 bases, with 9 bases between. The germline V gene encodes CDR1 SGHRS and CDR2 YFSETQ. The CDR3 runs 13 residues. The record originates from a study of beta chain features in type 1 diabetes. Overall study findings and caveats: Individuals with type 1 diabetes displayed fewer insertions and more deletions at VDJ junctions. Patients showed naive, central memory and Treg TCRB repertoires that appeared more similar than those of healthy donors.

Of the isolated RNA, all was reverse transcribed, and so the sequenced material was expressed TCRB transcripts. Sequenced naive, central memory and regulatory T cell samples produced an average of approximately 3.8 million reads. Generated by immunoSEQ multiplex PCR, the TCRdb table keeps only in-frame clones and is missing some. The sample has about 220,000 clones, about a tenth seen once; the top ten hold approximately 1.3%. The clonotype was recovered from a man between 18 and 29 years old in good health. The sample comprised central memory CD4+ T cells from blood. V usage is TRBV5-1 and J usage is TRBJ2-5; no clear D gene. The CDR3 bases are TGCGCCAGCAGCTCCGAACGAAAAGAGACCCAGTACTTC. Its translation: CASSSERKETQYF. Full variable domain (outside the CDR3, taken from reference TRBV5-1 and TRBJ2-5): KAGVTQTPRYLIKTRGQQVTLSCSPISGHRSVSWYQQTPGQGLQFLFEYFSETQRNKGNFPGRFSGRQFSNSRSEMNVSTLELGDSALYLCASSSERKETQYFGPGTRLLVL.